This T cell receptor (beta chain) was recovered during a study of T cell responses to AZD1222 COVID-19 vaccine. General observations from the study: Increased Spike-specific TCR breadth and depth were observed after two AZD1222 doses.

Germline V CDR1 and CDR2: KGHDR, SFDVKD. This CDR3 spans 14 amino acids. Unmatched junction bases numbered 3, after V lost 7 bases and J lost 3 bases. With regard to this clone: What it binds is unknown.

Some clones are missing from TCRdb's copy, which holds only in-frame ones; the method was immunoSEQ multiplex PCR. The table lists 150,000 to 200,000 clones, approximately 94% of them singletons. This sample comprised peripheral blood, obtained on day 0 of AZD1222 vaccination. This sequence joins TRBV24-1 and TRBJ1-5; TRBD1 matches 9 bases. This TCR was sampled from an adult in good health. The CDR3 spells CATRDRGFNQPQHF. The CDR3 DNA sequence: TGTGCCACCAGGGACAGGGGTTTCAATCAGCCCCAGCATTTT.